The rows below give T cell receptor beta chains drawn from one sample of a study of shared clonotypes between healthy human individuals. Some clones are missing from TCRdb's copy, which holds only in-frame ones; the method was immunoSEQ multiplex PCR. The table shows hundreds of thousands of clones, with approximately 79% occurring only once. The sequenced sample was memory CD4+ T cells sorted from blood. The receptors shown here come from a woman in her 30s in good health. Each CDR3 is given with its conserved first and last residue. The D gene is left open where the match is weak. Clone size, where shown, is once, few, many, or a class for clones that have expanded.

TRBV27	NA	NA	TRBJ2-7	TGTGCCAGCAGTGAATCAAATGGGTTCGGAGGCGAGCAGTACTTC	CASSESNGFGGEQYF
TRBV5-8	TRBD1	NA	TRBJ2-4	TGTGCCAGCGGCCGGGACAGCAACATTCAGTACTTC	CASGRDSNIQYF
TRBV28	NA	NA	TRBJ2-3	TGTGCCAGCAGTGAGCCCACAGATACGCAGTATTTT	CASSEPTDTQYF
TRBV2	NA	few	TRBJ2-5	TGTGCCAGCAGTGAACGCGGGGTACAGGAGACCCAGTACTTC	CASSERGVQETQYF
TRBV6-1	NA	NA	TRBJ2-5	TGTGCCAGCAGTGAAGGCAGCAGTCAGCAGTACTTC	CASSEGSSQQYF
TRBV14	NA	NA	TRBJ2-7	TGTGCCAGCAGCCCTACAGGGACATTGAAAGGCGAGCAGTACTTC	CASSPTGTLKGEQYF
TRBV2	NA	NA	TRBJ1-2	TGTGCCAGCAGTGATCTTCAGGGCCGGGGCTACACCTTC	CASSDLQGRGYTF
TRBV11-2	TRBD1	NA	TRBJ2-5	TGTGCCAGCAGCGCCCCGGGACAGGGAGTAGAGACCCAGTACTTC	CASSAPGQGVETQYF
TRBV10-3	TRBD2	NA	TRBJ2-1	TGTGCCATCAGTGATACTAGCGGGAGGGCCTACAATGAGCAGTTCTTC	CAISDTSGRAYNEQFF
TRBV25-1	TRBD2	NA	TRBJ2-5	TGTGCCAGCAGTGAATGGCCCGGGACTAGCGACCAAGAGACCCAGTACTTC	CASSEWPGTSDQETQYF
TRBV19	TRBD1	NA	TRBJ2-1	TGTGCCAGTAATCCGGACAGGGGAGGAAATGAGCAGTTCTTC	CASNPDRGGNEQFF
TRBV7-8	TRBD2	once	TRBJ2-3	TGTGCCAGCAGCGCACCGGGACTACCGCTCGCTGGGGATACGCAGTATTTT	CASSAPGLPLAGDTQYF
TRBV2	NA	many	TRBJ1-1	TGTGCCAGCAGTGACCAGGGGCCGAACACTGAAGCTTTCTTT	CASSDQGPNTEAFF
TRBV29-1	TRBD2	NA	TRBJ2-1	TGCAGCGTTGAAGAACTAGCGGCTTACAATGAGCAGTTCTTC	CSVEELAAYNEQFF
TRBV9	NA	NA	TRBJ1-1	TGTGCCAGCAGCGTAGTGTCCAACACTGAAGCTTTCTTT	CASSVVSNTEAFF
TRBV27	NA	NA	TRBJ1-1	TGTGCCAGCAGTCCTCAAGTGGTTGGCACTGAAGCTTTCTTT	CASSPQVVGTEAFF
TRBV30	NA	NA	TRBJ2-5	TGTGCCTGGAAGCTCGGCAGGGAAGAGACCCAGTACTTC	CAWKLGREETQYF
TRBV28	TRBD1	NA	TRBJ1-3	TGTGCCAGCAGACCACCGAATACAGGGGTTGGAAACACCATATATTTT	CASRPPNTGVGNTIYF
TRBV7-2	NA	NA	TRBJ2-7	TGTGCCAGCAGCCAAGACTGGGGGCTCAACGAGCAGTACTTC	CASSQDWGLNEQYF
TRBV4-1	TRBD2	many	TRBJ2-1	TGCGCCAGCAGCCAAGATCTGTTCGGACTAGCGGCCCGGAGCTCCTACAATGAGCAGTTCTTC	CASSQDLFGLAARSSYNEQFF
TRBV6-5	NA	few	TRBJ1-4	TGTGCCAGCAAAGCCGATGAAAAACTGTTTTTT	CASKADEKLFF
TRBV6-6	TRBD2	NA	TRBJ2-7	TGTGCCAGCGGGACTAGCGGCTACGAGCAGTACTTC	CASGTSGYEQYF
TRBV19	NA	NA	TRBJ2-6	TGTGCCAGTAGTATAGATCGGAGGGCAGGAGCCAACGTCCTGACTTTC	CASSIDRRAGANVLTF
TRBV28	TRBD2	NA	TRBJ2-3	TGTGCCAGCAGTCCCCCTCTAGCGGGATTAATCACAGATACGCAGTATTTT	CASSPPLAGLITDTQYF
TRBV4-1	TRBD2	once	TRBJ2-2	TGCGCCAGCAGCCAAGAACCACTAGCGGGAGGAGCCGGGGAGCTGTTTTTT	CASSQEPLAGGAGELFF